The 30 T cell receptor beta chains listed next were all sequenced from one sample in a study of OX40 agonist ivuxolimab in advanced cancers. Assay used: immunoSEQ multiplex PCR; TCRdb lists only in-frame clones, some missing. The profile covers roughly 80,000 clones, with approximately 87% appearing a single time and 0.75% to 1% taken by the ten largest. The specimen was CD4+ or CD8+ T cells sorted from blood, collected in a trial of the OX40 agonist ivuxolimab. Receptors were obtained from an adult with an advanced solid tumor such as melanoma, head and neck, liver or kidney cancer.

The CDR3 region has the DNA TGTGCCAGCAGCGCTCTCGGGGGGCTTAACTATGGCTACACCTTC. It codes for CASSALGGLNYGYTF. The rearrangement uses TRBV5-6 and TRBJ1-2, with D maybe TRBD1 (6 bases). The length of the CDR3 is 15 residues. V was shortened by 4 bases and J by 1 base, with 14 bases between the two germline ends. Looked up from germline, CDR1 is SGHDT and CDR2 is YYEEEE.

The gene calls are TRBV11-2 and TRBJ2-2; D remains ambiguous. CDR3 length equals 12 residues. Looked up from germline, CDR1 is SGHAT and CDR2 is FQNNGV. Trimming removed 3 bases from V and 6 bases from J, with 5 bases in between. CDR3 amino acids: CASSFISGELFF. CDR3 sequence (DNA): TGTGCCAGCAGCTTCATATCCGGGGAGCTGTTTTTT.

V usage is TRBV27 and J usage is TRBJ2-7; 9 positions match TRBD1. CDR3 length: 12 residues. Germline V gives CDR1 MNHEY, CDR2 SMNVEV (reference sequence). J lost 11 bases, V lost 6 bases, and 8 bases had no gene match. In DNA form, the CDR3 reads TGTGCCAGCAGCAAACCCACAGGGGGCAAGTACTTC. It encodes CASSKPTGGKYF.

This clone was picked up a small number of times. The V and J genes are TRBV6-4 and TRBJ1-5; TRBD1 might be the D (5 bases). The CDR3 is 13 residues long. The germline CDR1 and CDR2 sequences are MRHNA and SNTAGT. Trimming left V 4 bases short and J 7 bases short, with 11 bases between. Written as DNA, the CDR3 is TGTGCCAGCAGTGCCGGGACTGGGCAGCCCCAGCATTTT. This sequence encodes CASSAGTGQPQHF.

The chain uses TRBV5-6 and TRBJ2-5, with 12 nucleotides matching TRBD2. This CDR3 has 18 amino acids. V was clipped by 4 bases and J by 1 base; unmatched bases: 11. CDR1 is SGHDT and CDR2 is YYEEEE in the germline V gene. CDR3 sequence (DNA): TGTGCCAGCAGCGAAACTAGCGGGGGGAAACTAACCCAAGAGACCCAGTACTTC. This sequence encodes CASSETSGGKLTQETQYF.

The chain joins TRBV18 to TRBJ2-1; D is ambiguous. CDR1 is KGHSH, CDR2 LQKENI, per germline. Trimming took 0 bases from V and 5 from J, leaving 8 bases between them. The CDR3 consists of 14 residues. The CDR3 sequence: CASSPPPGHNEQFF. CDR3 nucleotide sequence: TGTGCCAGCTCACCACCACCCGGGCACAATGAGCAGTTCTTC.

This chain uses TRBV14 with TRBJ2-5; D possibly corresponds to TRBD2 (5 bases). Per germline, CDR1 SGHDN and CDR2 FVKESK. V was pared by 1 base and J by 1 base, with 10 bases between. The CDR3 has 15 residues. CDR3 amino acids: CASSQGTVSQETQYF. The CDR3 DNA is TGTGCCAGCAGCCAAGGGACTGTAAGCCAAGAGACCCAGTACTTC.

The chain combines TRBV30 with TRBJ1-2; the D is unclear. The CDR3 length is 11 residues. The V end was cut by 6 bases, the J end by 4 bases, with 9 bases between. Germline V gene data show CDR1 as GTSNPN and CDR2 as SVGIG (reference sequence). This CDR3 reads CACPLSYGYTF. The DNA of the CDR3 is TGTGCCTGTCCCCTCAGCTATGGCTACACCTTC. Looking up the rest from reference TRBV30 and TRBJ1-2 gives the full variable domain: SQTIHQWPATLVQPVGSPLSLECTVEGTSNPNLYWYRQAAGRGLQLLFYSVGIGQISSEVPQNLSASRPQDRQFILSSKKLLLSDSGFYLCACPLSYGYTFGSGTRLTVV.

The chain couples TRBV10-3 to TRBJ2-5; TRBD1 matches at 11 bases. This CDR3 contains 14 residues. CDR1 is ENHRY, CDR2 SYGVKD, per germline. V lost 6 bases and J lost 3; bases outside the gene matches: 3. CDR3 sequence (DNA): TGTGCCATCAGACCGGGACAGGGGGAAGAGACCCAGTACTTC. It yields the protein CAIRPGQGEETQYF.

This chain links TRBV7-9 with TRBJ1-6, with D hard to call. Trimming took off 1 base at V and 7 bases at J, with 8 bases between the two ends. Germline assignment: CDR1 SEHNR and CDR2 FQNEAQ (reference sequence). The CDR3 length is 14 residues. CDR3 amino acids: CASSLVTENSPLHF. CDR3 bases: TGTGCCAGCAGCTTAGTTACCGAAAATTCACCCCTCCACTTT.

The chain links TRBV5-6 to TRBJ1-5, with TRBD1 matching 7 bases. CDR3 size: 14 residues. V lost 5 bases to trimming and J lost 5 bases; unmatched junction nucleotides: 7. Per germline, CDR1 SGHDT and CDR2 YYEEEE. CDR3 region: CASRRQGGDQPQHF. The CDR3 DNA reads as TGTGCCAGCAGAAGACAGGGAGGGGATCAGCCCCAGCATTTT.

The gene calls are TRBV30 and TRBJ1-1; D gene ambiguous. The CDR3 runs to 14 residues. The V end lost 2 bases, the J end lost 1 base, and 11 bases lay between the germline ends. The germline V gene has CDR1 GTSNPN and CDR2 SVGIG (reference sequence). The CDR3 spells CAWSPGDENTEAFF. CDR3 nucleotides: TGTGCCTGGAGTCCCGGTGACGAGAACACTGAAGCTTTCTTT.

The chain recombines TRBV30 with TRBJ2-3, with 8 bases lining up with TRBD2. The CDR3 covers 15 residues. The V and J ends lost 2 bases and 6 bases, in that order; junction bases with no gene match: 10. Germline V gives CDR1 GTSNPN, CDR2 SVGIG (reference sequence). CDR3 DNA: TGTGCCTGGAGTCCCCCCCCCAGCGGGGGTGATACGCAGTATTTT. Amino acid sequence: CAWSPPPSGGDTQYF.

The V call is TRBV5-1, the J call TRBJ2-6, with D perhaps TRBD2 (6 bases). The germline V and J ends were trimmed by 4 bases and 2 bases, with 16 bases remaining between them. This CDR3 has 17 amino acids. CDR1 and CDR2 from the germline V gene are SGHRS and YFSETQ. The CDR3 loop is CASSDQPGGAGANVLTF. The CDR3 DNA is TGCGCCAGCAGCGATCAGCCCGGGGGTGCTGGGGCCAACGTCCTGACTTTC. Full variable domain (remainder filled in from reference TRBV5-1 and TRBJ2-6): KAGVTQTPRYLIKTRGQQVTLSCSPISGHRSVSWYQQTPGQGLQFLFEYFSETQRNKGNFPGRFSGRQFSNSRSEMNVSTLELGDSALYLCASSDQPGGAGANVLTFGAGSRLTVL.

The chain joins TRBV11-2 to TRBJ2-7; no clear D. Germline V gene sequence: CDR1 SGHAT, CDR2 FQNNGV. The CDR3 is made up of 14 amino acids. V dropped 2 bases and J dropped 3 bases, with 11 bases sitting between them. In DNA, the CDR3 is TGTGCCAGCAGCTTACTAGAGGCGATCTACGAGCAGTACTTC. Amino acids: CASSLLEAIYEQYF.

The chain recombines TRBV30 with TRBJ1-5, with a possible D match to TRBD1 (5 bases). The V end lost 0 bases, the J end lost 3 bases, and 12 bases lay between the germline ends. From germline, CDR1 is GTSNPN and CDR2 SVGIG (reference sequence). The CDR3 is made up of 15 amino acids. DNA for the CDR3: TGTGCCTGGAGTGTACGCGGGGGGAACAATCAGCCCCAGCATTTT. It is translated as CAWSVRGGNNQPQHF. The full variable domain, completed using reference TRBV30 and TRBJ1-5, is SQTIHQWPATLVQPVGSPLSLECTVEGTSNPNLYWYRQAAGRGLQLLFYSVGIGQISSEVPQNLSASRPQDRQFILSSKKLLLSDSGFYLCAWSVRGGNNQPQHFGDGTRLSIL.

The rearrangement links TRBV19 to TRBJ2-3; 8 bases agree with TRBD1. The CDR3 spans 14 residues. Germline-derived CDR1 and CDR2 are LNHDA and SQIVND (reference sequence). J gave up 3 bases and V 5 bases, and 4 bases lay outside the gene matches. The CDR3 DNA reads TGTGCCAGTAGTCCAGGACAGGGAACAGATACGCAGTATTTT. As protein: CASSPGQGTDTQYF.

The sample holds one count of this clone. This chain uses TRBV19 with TRBJ2-1; a weak D match, TRBD1 (7 bases). The germline gives CDR1 LNHDA, CDR2 SQIVND (reference sequence). The CDR3 length is 18 residues. Trimming shortened V by 7 bases and J by 6 bases, and 28 bases separated the two germline ends. The CDR3 loop reads CASTTGGPTGVGSNEQFF. In nucleotides, the CDR3 is TGTGCCAGTACCACCGGGGGTCCAACAGGGGTGGGTAGCAATGAGCAGTTCTTC.

This chain connects TRBV5-1 to TRBJ1-5; a weak D match, TRBD1 (5 bases). CDR3 length: 15 residues. Trimming took 4 bases from V and 0 from J, leaving 11 bases between them. The V gene's germline CDR1 is SGHRS and CDR2 YFSETQ. The CDR3 DNA follows: TGCGCCAGCAGCGAAACAGGAGCTAGCAATCAGCCCCAGCATTTT. As protein: CASSETGASNQPQHF.

The V and J genes are TRBV9 and TRBJ2-4, with D tentatively TRBD1 (5 bases). Germline V gives CDR1 SGDLS, CDR2 YYNGEE. V lost 2 bases and J lost 5, with 8 bases in between. The CDR3 covers 13 residues. The CDR3 loop is CASSVDTENIQYF. The CDR3 nucleotides read TGTGCCAGCAGCGTGGACACAGAAAACATTCAGTACTTC.

Only a few counts were recorded for this clone. The chain combines TRBV7-6 with TRBJ1-6, with D maybe TRBD1 (6 bases). Trimming removed 4 bases from V and 13 bases from J, with 14 bases in between. The CDR3 spans 13 residues. Germline V gene sequence: CDR1 SGHVS, CDR2 FNYEAQ. CDR3 loop: CASSSDQGSPLHF. The DNA for the CDR3 is TGTGCCAGCAGCTCCGATCAGGGGTCCCCCCTCCACTTT.

This clone was observed a single time. Just one base apart from a much larger clone, this may be a read error. The chain carries TRBV9 and TRBJ1-6; tentative D call: TRBD1 (6 bases). The CDR3 runs 13 residues. Trimming stripped 2 bases from V and 7 bases from J, with 7 bases between. Per germline, CDR1 SGDLS and CDR2 YYNGEE. CDR3 sequence: CASSVTGNSPLHF. CDR3 nucleotides: TGTGCCAGCAGCGTGACAGGAAATTCACCCCTCCACTTT.

This chain links TRBV5-6 with TRBJ1-6; the D is unclear. CDR1 and CDR2 from the germline V gene are SGHDT and YYEEEE. V dropped 3 bases and J dropped 5 bases, with 15 bases sitting between them. The CDR3 extends over 16 amino acids. The CDR3 is CASSSLVRQDNSPLHF. CDR3 nucleotide sequence: TGTGCCAGCAGCTCCCTGGTTAGGCAAGATAATTCACCCCTCCACTTT.

The J gene is TRBJ1-4, the V gene TRBV5-8; no clear D. V was shortened by 2 bases and J by 7 bases, with 9 bases between the two germline ends. The germline V gene has CDR1 SGHTS and CDR2 YDEGEE. The CDR3 is made up of 13 amino acids. The CDR3 loop is CASSLGLGEKLFF. CDR3 DNA: TGTGCCAGCAGCTTAGGGCTCGGTGAAAAACTGTTTTTT.

The chain combines TRBV7-9 with TRBJ1-1, with a possible D match to TRBD1 (5 bases). CDR3 length: 19 residues. Trimming left V 5 bases short and J 0 bases short, with 25 bases between. Germline CDR1 and CDR2: SEHNR and FQNEAQ (reference sequence). In DNA form, the CDR3 reads TGTGCCAGCAGCCCTAGCCTACACGGGGGATCCCCTGTGAACACTGAAGCTTTCTTT. It codes for CASSPSLHGGSPVNTEAFF.

The CDR3 loop is CASSLGTLGSPLHF. The CDR3 coding sequence is TGTGCCAGCAGCTTGGGGACTTTAGGTTCACCCCTCCACTTT. The chain is built from TRBV5-4 and TRBJ1-6; unclear D gene. Trimming cost V 0 bases and J 9 bases, with 10 bases left between them. The CDR3 loop spans 14 amino acids. CDR1 is SGHNT, CDR2 YYREEE, per germline (reference sequence).

This chain links TRBV29-1 with TRBJ2-2; 7 nucleotides line up with TRBD2. The CDR3 is 14 residues long. In germline, CDR1 is SQVTM, CDR2 ANQGSEA. After removal of 6 bases from V and 3 bases from J, the junction contained 7 bases not matched to a gene. This CDR3 is CSVVYGGYTGELFF. In DNA form, the CDR3 reads TGCAGCGTAGTATACGGGGGGTACACCGGGGAGCTGTTTTTT.

V gene TRBV6-4 combines with J gene TRBJ1-1, with 10 bases lining up with TRBD1. Trimming cost V 6 bases and J 4 bases; bases outside gene matches: 5. The CDR3 covers 14 residues. CDR1 MRHNA and CDR2 SNTAGT come from the germline V gene. The CDR3 DNA reads TGTGCCAGCAGCACCGGACAGGGGGGCACTGAAGCTTTCTTT. This sequence encodes CASSTGQGGTEAFF.

The chain couples TRBV4-3 to TRBJ2-4; no clear D gene. Trimming stripped 0 bases from V and 1 base from J, with 10 bases between. CDR1 and CDR2 from the germline V gene are LGHNA and YSLEER. This CDR3 is 16 amino acids long. The DNA for the CDR3 is TGCGCCAGCAGCCAAGATCGGGTTTTGGCCAAAAACATTCAGTACTTC. Its protein is CASSQDRVLAKNIQYF.

The chain has TRBV11-2 and TRBJ2-7, with TRBD1 identical over 8 bases. CDR1 and CDR2 (germline): SGHAT, FQNNGV. The V and J ends lost 5 bases and 5 bases, in that order; junction bases with no gene match: 11. CDR3 length: 15 amino acids. The CDR3 loop is CASSRDQGAQDEQYF. CDR3 sequence (DNA): TGTGCCAGCAGCCGAGACCAGGGGGCGCAGGACGAGCAGTACTTC.